Given below is one T cell receptor (beta chain) in context. The clone's antigen remains unknown. Nothing much larger sits one base from this clone, and base qualities are not available. This specimen belongs to a study of CD8 T cells in Susac syndrome (dated by TCRdb to about 2019). A note on the overall study: Of the Susac syndrome patients who were sequenced, about 6 had clinically active disease and fewer than ten were in clinical remission. Susac syndrome patients were therapy-naive, on corticosteroids (some also receiving IVIg), or on IVIg alone at blood withdrawal. Whether CD8+ T cell activation and differentiation in Susac syndrome was antigen driven was tested using repertoire sequencing.

RNA was extracted using the RNeasy kit, and about 0.5 to 1 ug of the RNA was reverse transcribed with random hexamers. The immunoSEQ multiplex PCR assay, covering 54 Vbeta and 13 Jbeta segments, was used to amplify TCR beta CDR3 regions. To correct PCR amplification bias, a synthetic template baseline was used for both primer optimization and computational correction. The authors' analysis ran thus. Reads were annotated to V, D and J genes according to IMGT and were analyzed with immunoSEQ Analyzer, with only productive sequences retained. To calculate clonality, Shannon entropy was normalized by log2 of the number of productive unique sequences and then subtracted from one. For each patient and control, public and private clones were evaluated among the 100 most prevalent clones. Clones were defined as Susac-specific when absent from the healthy and MS cohorts, from roughly 1,100 published viral clones and from other ImmuneACCESS disease sequences. TCRdb trimmed public reads at Q25 via fastp, called clones via MiXCR and kept in-frame beta chains. When rows share a CDR3 protein, they turn into one entry using the most common DNA and genes. TCRdb's processing, not the authors' own work, is the source of the V and J calls. This sample has 150,000 to 180,000 distinct CDR3 sequences in its table, and roughly 95% of those were observed once. The leading ten clones occupy 0.16% of the sample.

From its cysteine to its phenylalanine, the CDR3 spans 14 amino acids. Just CDR3 DNA is preserved here, 42 bases in frame from base 1. Compared with germline, V lacks 6 bases and J lacks 6 bases; bases without a gene match: 7. Taken from the germline V gene (reference sequence), the CDR1 and CDR2 loops are SEHNR and FQNEAQ. Peripheral blood CD8+ and CD4+ T cells from healthy donors, Susac syndrome patients and multiple sclerosis patients were profiled using high-throughput TCR beta sequencing. Recently defined diagnostic criteria for definite or probable disease were met by the Susac syndrome patients. CD8+ TEMRA cells were enriched by FACS, while bulk CD8+ and CD4+ T cells were purified by magnetic negative isolation. Blood was drawn into EDTA tubes, processed within 24 hours, and PBMCs were isolated by density gradient centrifugation. PBMCs intended for TCR sequencing were frozen in liquid nitrogen and were later thawed in a 37 degrees C water bath. Purity of sorted or isolated CD4+, CD8+ and CD8+ TEMRA cells was at least 90%.

Paper-wide results and their limitations: The number of individuals in the TCR sequencing and HLA analysis was acknowledged as relatively small. In the CD4+ T cell repertoire of Susac syndrome patients, clonal expansion was not detected.

This sequence uses TRBV7-9 and TRBJ2-3, with TRBD2 identical over 9 junction bases. The clonotype was recovered from a human donor with Susac syndrome. Sample: CD4+ T cells from PBMCs. The DNA is TGTGCCAGCAGACCGGGACTAGCTTACGATACGCAGTATTTT. Its protein reads: CASRPGLAYDTQYF.